The 19 T cell receptor beta chains below come from one sample, sequenced in a study of blood T cell repertoires in COVID-19. Sequenced by immunoSEQ multiplex PCR; TCRdb stores in-frame clones only, minus some. The data show 55,000 to 75,000 clones, with over 85% seen just once and around 1.3% held by the top ten. The source material was peripheral blood. All receptors derive from a man aged 55-75 years with acute or convalescent COVID-19.

The rearrangement joins TRBV6-1 to TRBJ2-7, with D perhaps matching TRBD1 (5 bases). Germline CDR1 MNHNS, CDR2 SASEGT. The V end was cut by 4 bases, the J end by 4 bases, with 23 bases between. This CDR3 spans 17 amino acids. The CDR3 DNA is TGTGCCAGCAGTGGGTCTCTAGGGGTTATGCCGTCTTACGAGCAGTACTTC. This sequence encodes CASSGSLGVMPSYEQYF.

This chain links TRBV18 with TRBJ2-5, with D maybe TRBD2 (6 bases). Germline V gene data show CDR1 as KGHSH and CDR2 as LQKENI. The germline V and J ends were trimmed by 1 base and 0 bases, with 6 bases remaining between them. The CDR3 spans 14 residues. This CDR3 is CASSPRRDQETQYF. DNA for the CDR3: TGTGCCAGCTCACCACGGAGGGACCAAGAGACCCAGTACTTC. Filled out from reference TRBV18 and TRBJ2-5, the complete variable domain reads NAGVMQNPRHLVRRRGQEARLRCSPMKGHSHVYWYRQLPEEGLKFMVYLQKENIIDESGMPKERFSAEFPKEGPSILRIQQVVRGDSAAYFCASSPRRDQETQYFGPGTRLLVL.

The chain joins TRBV27 to TRBJ1-2, with 12 nucleotides matching TRBD1. The CDR3 covers 16 residues. Germline-derived CDR1 and CDR2 are MNHEY and SMNVEV (reference sequence). V shed 4 bases and J 7 bases; nucleotides not matched to a gene: 10. CDR3 nucleotide sequence: TGTGCCAGCAGTTCAAACCGGGACAGGGGGCTTGGTGGCTACACCTTC. This encodes CASSSNRDRGLGGYTF.

The V call is TRBV5-1, the J call TRBJ1-2; 7 bases agree with TRBD1. Germline V gene sequence: CDR1 SGHRS, CDR2 YFSETQ. The CDR3 spans 15 residues. After removal of 0 bases from V and 7 bases from J, the junction contained 9 bases not matched to a gene. As DNA, the CDR3 is TGCGCCAGCAGCTTGGGCTCTGGGGCAGGGGGTGGCTACACCTTC. Its protein product is CASSLGSGAGGGYTF. Full variable domain (remainder filled in from reference TRBV5-1 and TRBJ1-2): KAGVTQTPRYLIKTRGQQVTLSCSPISGHRSVSWYQQTPGQGLQFLFEYFSETQRNKGNFPGRFSGRQFSNSRSEMNVSTLELGDSALYLCASSLGSGAGGGYTFGSGTRLTVV.

DNA of the CDR3: TGTGCCAGCAAGGGGGGACAGGGTCCACCCCTCCACTTT. Protein: CASKGGQGPPLHF. The chain recombines TRBV28 with TRBJ1-6; 9 nucleotides match TRBD1. CDR3 length: 13 amino acids. The junction had 6 bases not matched to a gene; V was cut back by 7 bases and J by 11 bases. Germline V gives CDR1 MDHEN, CDR2 SYDVKM. Looking up the rest from reference TRBV28 and TRBJ1-6 gives the full variable domain: DVKVTQSSRYLVKRTGEKVFLECVQDMDHENMFWYRQDPGLGLRLIYFSYDVKMKEKGDIPEGYSVSREKKERFSLILESASTNQTSMYLCASKGGQGPPLHFGNGTRLTVT.

The V and J genes are TRBV5-6 and TRBJ1-1; D is perhaps TRBD1 (5 bases). Trimming took off 0 bases at V and 7 bases at J, with 13 bases between the two ends. The CDR3 sequence is 14 residues long. Germline CDR1 and CDR2: SGHDT and YYEEEE. The CDR3 reads CASSLERGSGEAFF. The CDR3 bases are TGTGCCAGCAGCTTGGAGCGGGGGAGCGGTGAAGCTTTCTTT.

V gene TRBV18 combines with J gene TRBJ2-1; 7 bases match TRBD2. J lost 8 bases, V lost 5 bases, and 6 bases had no gene match. The CDR3 runs 13 residues. CDR1 KGHSH and CDR2 LQKENI come from the germline V gene. CDR3 coding DNA: TGTGCCAGCTCATCTGGACTAGAAGATGAGCAGTTCTTC. Translated, it gives CASSSGLEDEQFF. The full variable domain, rest sourced from reference TRBV18 and TRBJ2-1, is NAGVMQNPRHLVRRRGQEARLRCSPMKGHSHVYWYRQLPEEGLKFMVYLQKENIIDESGMPKERFSAEFPKEGPSILRIQQVVRGDSAAYFCASSSGLEDEQFFGPGTRLTVL.

The chain uses TRBV3-1 (or the pseudogene TRBV3-2) and TRBJ1-6; 7 bases map to TRBD1. This CDR3 contains 13 residues. Per the germline V gene, CDR1 is LGHDT and CDR2 is YNNKEL (reference sequence). J gave up 7 bases and V 8 bases, and 5 bases lay outside the gene matches. CDR3: CASSRQGNSPLHF. CDR3 DNA sequence: TGTGCCAGCTCCCGACAGGGAAATTCACCCCTCCACTTT.

The chain recombines TRBV7-9 with TRBJ2-7; D may be TRBD2 (7 bases). The length of the CDR3 is 16 residues. Germline V CDR1 and CDR2: SEHNR, FQNEAQ (reference sequence). V lost 5 bases and J lost 1, with 18 bases in between. The CDR3 coding sequence is TGTGCCAGCAGCCAAATCGGGGGGCTTGCGTCCTACGAGCAGTACTTC. Translation gives CASSQIGGLASYEQYF. Full variable domain (rest looked up from reference TRBV7-9 and TRBJ2-7): DTGVSQNPRHKITKRGQNVTFRCDPISEHNRLYWYRQTLGQGPEFLTYFQNEAQLEKSRLLSDRFSAERPKGSFSTLEIQRTEQGDSAMYLCASSQIGGLASYEQYFGPGTRLTVT.

This clone was detected only a few times. The chain uses TRBV19 and TRBJ2-7; 7 bases agree with TRBD1. Trimming at V came to 8 bases and at J to 4 bases, leaving 14 bases not matched to a gene. Looked up from germline, CDR1 is LNHDA and CDR2 is SQIVND (reference sequence). This CDR3 spans 15 amino acids. The CDR3: CASGNPGQTEYEQYF. Written as DNA, the CDR3 is TGTGCCAGTGGGAATCCGGGACAGACCGAATACGAGCAGTACTTC.

DNA for the CDR3: TGTGCCAGCAGCCTAAACACTAGGGCAGATACGCAGTATTTT. It translates to CASSLNTRADTQYF. This sequence joins TRBV6-5 and TRBJ2-3; TRBD2 might be the D (5 bases). This CDR3 is built from 14 residues. The V and J ends lost 6 bases and 4 bases respectively, with 14 bases between them. Germline-derived CDR1 and CDR2 are MNHEY and SVGAGI.

V usage is TRBV11-3 and J usage is TRBJ2-1, with 13 nucleotides matching TRBD2. Germline CDR1 is SGHNT and CDR2 is YENEEA. With 5 bases clipped from V and 4 bases from J, the junction kept 11 bases outside the gene matches. This CDR3 has 18 amino acids. The CDR3 coding sequence is TGTGCCAGCAGCCGGGGCGCCCGACTAGCGGGGGGTTACAATGAGCAGTTCTTC. It yields the protein CASSRGARLAGGYNEQFF.

The chain combines TRBV19 with TRBJ1-5, with D uncertain. V lost 2 bases and J lost 0, with 8 bases in between. The germline CDR1 and CDR2 sequences are LNHDA and SQIVND (reference sequence). This CDR3 is 15 amino acids long. The CDR3 spells CASSISADSNQPQHF. Written as DNA, the CDR3 is TGTGCCAGTAGTATAAGTGCAGATAGCAATCAGCCCCAGCATTTT.

This chain links TRBV29-1 with TRBJ2-1, with D tentatively TRBD1 (6 bases). CDR1 and CDR2 (germline): SQVTM, ANQGSEA. CDR3 length: 17 amino acids. With 3 bases removed from V and 0 bases from J, the gap between germline ends came to 18 bases. CDR3 in amino acids: CSVDRSPGTPSYNEQFF. The CDR3 DNA follows: TGCAGCGTTGATCGTAGCCCCGGGACACCCTCCTACAATGAGCAGTTCTTC.

The chain links TRBV5-1 to TRBJ2-1; 7 bases map to TRBD1. Unmatched junction bases numbered 8, after V lost 6 bases and J lost 2 bases. In germline, CDR1 is SGHRS, CDR2 YFSETQ. CDR3 size: 15 residues. The CDR3 DNA is TGCGCCAGCACCAGAGGGGACAGCCCCTACAATGAGCAGTTCTTC. Its protein product is CASTRGDSPYNEQFF.

This chain links TRBV24-1 with TRBJ2-6; possibly TRBD1 for D (6 bases). CDR1 and CDR2 (germline): KGHDR, SFDVKD. The CDR3 length is 15 residues. V dropped 4 bases and J dropped 3 bases, with 9 bases sitting between them. The DNA of the CDR3 is TGTGCCACCAGTGAAACAGGGATTGGGGCCAACGTCCTGACTTTC. This sequence encodes CATSETGIGANVLTF.

CDR3 in amino acids: CASSLDGAGGADEQFF. The DNA for the CDR3 is TGTGCCAGCAGCTTGGATGGGGCAGGGGGCGCGGATGAGCAGTTCTTC. The gene calls are TRBV5-5 and TRBJ2-1; TRBD1 matches 8 bases. The CDR3 runs to 16 residues. The junction had 10 bases not matched to a gene; V was cut back by 0 bases and J by 8 bases. Germline V gives CDR1 SGHKS, CDR2 YYEKEE (reference sequence). Full variable domain (rest looked up from reference TRBV5-5 and TRBJ2-1): DAGVTQSPTHLIKTRGQQVTLRCSPISGHKSVSWYQQVLGQGPQFIFQYYEKEERGRGNFPDRFSARQFPNYSSELNVNALLLGDSALYLCASSLDGAGGADEQFFGPGTRLTVL.

This sequence joins TRBV11-2 and TRBJ2-1; TRBD2 matches 7 bases. CDR3 length: 11 amino acids. Germline CDR1 SGHAT, CDR2 FQNNGV. V trimming: 1 base; J trimming: 13 bases; junction bases outside the gene matches: 1. The CDR3 protein is CASSLVGLQFF. CDR3 bases: TGTGCCAGCAGCTTAGTGGGACTACAGTTCTTC.

The chain carries TRBV2 and TRBJ1-3; D unresolved. The CDR3 has 14 amino acids. CDR1 SNHLY and CDR2 FYNNEI come from the germline V gene. The V and J ends lost 7 bases and 4 bases respectively, with 14 bases between them. DNA of the CDR3: TGTGCCAGCATCCAACGGACTCCCGGAAACACCATATATTTT. It specifies CASIQRTPGNTIYF.